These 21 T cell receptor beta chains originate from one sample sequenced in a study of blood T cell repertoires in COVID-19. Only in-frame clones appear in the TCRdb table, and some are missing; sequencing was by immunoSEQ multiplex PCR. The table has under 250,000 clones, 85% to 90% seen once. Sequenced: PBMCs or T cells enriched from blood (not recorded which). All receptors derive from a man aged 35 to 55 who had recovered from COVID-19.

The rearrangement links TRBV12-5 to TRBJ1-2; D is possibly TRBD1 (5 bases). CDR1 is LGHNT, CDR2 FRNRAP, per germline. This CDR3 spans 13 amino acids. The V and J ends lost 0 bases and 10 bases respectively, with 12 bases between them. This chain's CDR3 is CASGLVGPRDYTF. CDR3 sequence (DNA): TGTGCTAGTGGTTTGGTAGGGCCCAGGGACTACACCTTC.

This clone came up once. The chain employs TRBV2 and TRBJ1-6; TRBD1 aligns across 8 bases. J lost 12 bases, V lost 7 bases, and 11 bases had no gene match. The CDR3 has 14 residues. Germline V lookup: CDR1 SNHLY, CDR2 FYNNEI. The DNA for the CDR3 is TGTGCCAGCACTGATGGGACAGGCCATAGACCCCTCCACTTT. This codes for CASTDGTGHRPLHF.

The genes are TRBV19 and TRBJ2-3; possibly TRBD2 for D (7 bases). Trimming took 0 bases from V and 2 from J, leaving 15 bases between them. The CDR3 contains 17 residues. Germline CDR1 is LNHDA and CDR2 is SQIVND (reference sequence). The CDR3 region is CASSIDYGGQNTDTQYF. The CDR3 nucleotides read TGTGCCAGTAGTATAGATTACGGGGGGCAGAACACAGATACGCAGTATTTT. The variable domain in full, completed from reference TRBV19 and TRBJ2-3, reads DGGITQSPKYLFRKEGQNVTLSCEQNLNHDAMYWYRQDPGQGLRLIYYSQIVNDFQKGDIAEGYSVSREKKESFPLTVTSAQKNPTAFYLCASSIDYGGQNTDTQYFGPGTRLTVL.

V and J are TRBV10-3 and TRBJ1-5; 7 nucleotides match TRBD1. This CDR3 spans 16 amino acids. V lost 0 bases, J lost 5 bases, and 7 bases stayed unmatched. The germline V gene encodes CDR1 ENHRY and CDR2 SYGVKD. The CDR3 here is CAISESTTGDDQPQHF. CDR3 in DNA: TGTGCCATCAGTGAGTCAACAACAGGGGATGATCAGCCCCAGCATTTT.

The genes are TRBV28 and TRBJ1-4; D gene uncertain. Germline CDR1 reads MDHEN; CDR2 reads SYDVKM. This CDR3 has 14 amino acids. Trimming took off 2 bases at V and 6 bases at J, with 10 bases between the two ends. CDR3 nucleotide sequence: TGTGCCAGCAGTTTAGGGCAGTCCCATGAAAAACTGTTTTTT. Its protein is CASSLGQSHEKLFF.

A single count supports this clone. CDR3 in DNA: TGTGCCAGCAGTTTTAGGAGGGTGGAAATACCCGGGGAGCTGTTTTTT. Translated: CASSFRRVEIPGELFF. The chain links TRBV6-2 or TRBV6-3 to TRBJ2-2; the D gene is possibly TRBD2 (6 bases). Trimming took 4 bases from V and 6 from J, leaving 18 bases between them. The CDR3 is 16 amino acids. Germline V gene lookup returns CDR1 MNHEY and CDR2 SVGEGT.

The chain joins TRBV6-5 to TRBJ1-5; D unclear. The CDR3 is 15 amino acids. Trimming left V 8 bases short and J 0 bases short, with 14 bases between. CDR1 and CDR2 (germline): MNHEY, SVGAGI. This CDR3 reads CASSRAGYSNQPQHF. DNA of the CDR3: TGTGCCAGCTCGCGGGCTGGCTATAGCAATCAGCCCCAGCATTTT.

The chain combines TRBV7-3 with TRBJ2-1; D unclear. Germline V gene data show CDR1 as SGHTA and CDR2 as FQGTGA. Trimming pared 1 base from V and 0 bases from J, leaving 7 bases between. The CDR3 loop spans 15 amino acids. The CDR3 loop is CASSLSPSSYNEQFF. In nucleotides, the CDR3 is TGTGCCAGCAGCTTAAGTCCCAGCTCCTACAATGAGCAGTTCTTC. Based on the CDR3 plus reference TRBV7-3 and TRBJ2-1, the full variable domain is GAGVSQTPSNKVTEKGKYVELRCDPISGHTALYWYRQSLGQGPEFLIYFQGTGAADDSGLPNDRFFAVRPEGSVSTLKIQRTERGDSAVYLCASSLSPSSYNEQFFGPGTRLTVL.

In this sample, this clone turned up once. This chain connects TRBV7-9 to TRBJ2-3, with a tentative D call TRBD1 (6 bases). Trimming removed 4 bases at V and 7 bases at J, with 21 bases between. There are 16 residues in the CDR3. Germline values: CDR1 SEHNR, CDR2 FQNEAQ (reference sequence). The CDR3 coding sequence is TGTGCCAGCAGCTCTATTATGGGGGCCCCTTCAAATACGCAGTATTTT. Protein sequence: CASSSIMGAPSNTQYF.

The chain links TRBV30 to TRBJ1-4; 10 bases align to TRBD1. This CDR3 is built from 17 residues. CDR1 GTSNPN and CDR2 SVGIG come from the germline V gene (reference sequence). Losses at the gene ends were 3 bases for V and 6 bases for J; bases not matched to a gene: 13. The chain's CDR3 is CAWSPGQGSAMYEKLFF. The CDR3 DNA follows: TGTGCCTGGAGCCCGGGACAGGGGTCAGCGATGTATGAAAAACTGTTTTTT.

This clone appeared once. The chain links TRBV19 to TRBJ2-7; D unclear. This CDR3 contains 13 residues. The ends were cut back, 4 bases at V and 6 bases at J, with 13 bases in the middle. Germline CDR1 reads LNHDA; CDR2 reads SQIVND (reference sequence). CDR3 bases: TGTGCCAGTAGTAGCAGCATAAGCGCCGAGCAGTACTTC. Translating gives CASSSSISAEQYF.

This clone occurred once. The CDR3 DNA reads TGTGCCAGCAGCCTCTTTCGGGAAGGAGATACGCAGTATTTT. As protein: CASSLFREGDTQYF. The chain employs TRBV9 and TRBJ2-3, with D perhaps TRBD2 (5 bases). Trimming left V 4 bases short and J 5 bases short, with 14 bases between. The CDR3 consists of 14 residues. Germline V CDR1 and CDR2: SGDLS, YYNGEE. Full variable domain (missing parts from reference TRBV9 and TRBJ2-3): DSGVTQTPKHLITATGQRVTLRCSPRSGDLSVYWYQQSLDQGLQFLIQYYNGEERAKGNILERFSAQQFPDLHSELNLSSLELGDSALYFCASSLFREGDTQYFGPGTRLTVL.

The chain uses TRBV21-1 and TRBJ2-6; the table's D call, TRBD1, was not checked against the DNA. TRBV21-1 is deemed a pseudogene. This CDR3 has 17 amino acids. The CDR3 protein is CASSITTGEAGANVLTF. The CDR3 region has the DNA TGTGCCAGCAGCATTACCACAGGGGAAGCGGGGGCCAACGTCCTGACTTTC.

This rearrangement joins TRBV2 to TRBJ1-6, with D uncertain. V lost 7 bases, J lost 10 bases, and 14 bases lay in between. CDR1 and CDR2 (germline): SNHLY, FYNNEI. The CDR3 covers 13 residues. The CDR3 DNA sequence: TGTGCCAGCAAGCCAGGCTCCCTCTCACCCCTCCACTTT. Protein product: CASKPGSLSPLHF.

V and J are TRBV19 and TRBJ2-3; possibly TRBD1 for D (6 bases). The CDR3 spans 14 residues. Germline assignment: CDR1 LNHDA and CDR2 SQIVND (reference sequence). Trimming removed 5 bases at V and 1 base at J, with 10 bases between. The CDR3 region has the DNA TGTGCCAGTAGTTTAAACAGGGGCACAGATACGCAGTATTTT. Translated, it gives CASSLNRGTDTQYF. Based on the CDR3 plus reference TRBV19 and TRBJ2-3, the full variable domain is DGGITQSPKYLFRKEGQNVTLSCEQNLNHDAMYWYRQDPGQGLRLIYYSQIVNDFQKGDIAEGYSVSREKKESFPLTVTSAQKNPTAFYLCASSLNRGTDTQYFGPGTRLTVL.

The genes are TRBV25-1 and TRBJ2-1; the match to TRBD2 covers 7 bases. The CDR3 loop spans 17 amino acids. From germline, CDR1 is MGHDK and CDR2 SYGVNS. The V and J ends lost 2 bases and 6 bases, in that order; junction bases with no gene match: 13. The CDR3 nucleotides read TGTGCCAGCAGTGAAACTCCGGGACCCCCGGGAGGCAATGAGCAGTTCTTC. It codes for CASSETPGPPGGNEQFF.

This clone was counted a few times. The CDR3 DNA follows: TGCAGCGTTGAAGGGGGACAGGGGGCGGGTTACGAGCAGTACTTC. Encoded protein: CSVEGGQGAGYEQYF. This chain links TRBV29-1 with TRBJ2-7; 12 nucleotides line up with TRBD1. V lost 1 base, J lost 4 bases, and 5 bases stayed unmatched. The CDR3 loop spans 15 amino acids. CDR1 and CDR2 (germline): SQVTM, ANQGSEA.

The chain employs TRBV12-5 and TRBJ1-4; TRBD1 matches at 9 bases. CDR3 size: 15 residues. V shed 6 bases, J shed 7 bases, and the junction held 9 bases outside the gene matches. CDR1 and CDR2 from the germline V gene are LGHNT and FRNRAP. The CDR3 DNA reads TGTGCTAGTGGGGATTGGACAGGGGTTGTTGAAAAACTGTTTTTT. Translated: CASGDWTGVVEKLFF.

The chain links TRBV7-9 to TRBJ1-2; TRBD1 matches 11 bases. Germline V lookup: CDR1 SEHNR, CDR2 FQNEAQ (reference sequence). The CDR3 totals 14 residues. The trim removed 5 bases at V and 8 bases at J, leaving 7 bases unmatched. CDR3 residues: CASSLDRGHKGYTF. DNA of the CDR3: TGTGCCAGCAGCCTGGACAGGGGGCACAAAGGCTACACCTTC.

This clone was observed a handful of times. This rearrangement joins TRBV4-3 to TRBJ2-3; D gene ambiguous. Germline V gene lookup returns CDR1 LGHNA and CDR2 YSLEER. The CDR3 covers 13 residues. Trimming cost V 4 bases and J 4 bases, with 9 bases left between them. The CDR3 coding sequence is TGCGCCAGCAGCCTCCGGGTGGCAGATACGCAGTATTTT. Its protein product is CASSLRVADTQYF.

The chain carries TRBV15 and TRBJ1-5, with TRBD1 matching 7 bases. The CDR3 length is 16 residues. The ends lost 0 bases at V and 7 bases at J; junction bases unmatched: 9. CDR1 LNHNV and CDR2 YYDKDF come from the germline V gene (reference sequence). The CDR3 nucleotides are TGTGCCACCAGCAGAGATAGGGGGCAGGGTGAGCAGCCCCAGCATTTT. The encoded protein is CATSRDRGQGEQPQHF.